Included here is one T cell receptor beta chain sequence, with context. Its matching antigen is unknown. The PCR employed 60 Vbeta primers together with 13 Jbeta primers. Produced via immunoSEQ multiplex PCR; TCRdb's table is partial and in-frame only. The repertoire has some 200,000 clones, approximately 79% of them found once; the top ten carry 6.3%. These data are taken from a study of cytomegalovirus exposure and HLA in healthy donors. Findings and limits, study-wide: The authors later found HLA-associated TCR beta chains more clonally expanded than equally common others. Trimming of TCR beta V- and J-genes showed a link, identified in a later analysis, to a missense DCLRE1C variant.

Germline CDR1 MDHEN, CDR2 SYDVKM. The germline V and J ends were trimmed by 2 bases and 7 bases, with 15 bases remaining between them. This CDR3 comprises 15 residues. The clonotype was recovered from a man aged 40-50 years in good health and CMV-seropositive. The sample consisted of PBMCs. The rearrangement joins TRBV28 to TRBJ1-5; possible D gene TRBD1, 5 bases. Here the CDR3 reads CASSLAGSRGQPQHF. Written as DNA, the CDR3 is TGTGCCAGCAGTTTAGCAGGGTCACGGGGGCAGCCCCAGCATTTT.